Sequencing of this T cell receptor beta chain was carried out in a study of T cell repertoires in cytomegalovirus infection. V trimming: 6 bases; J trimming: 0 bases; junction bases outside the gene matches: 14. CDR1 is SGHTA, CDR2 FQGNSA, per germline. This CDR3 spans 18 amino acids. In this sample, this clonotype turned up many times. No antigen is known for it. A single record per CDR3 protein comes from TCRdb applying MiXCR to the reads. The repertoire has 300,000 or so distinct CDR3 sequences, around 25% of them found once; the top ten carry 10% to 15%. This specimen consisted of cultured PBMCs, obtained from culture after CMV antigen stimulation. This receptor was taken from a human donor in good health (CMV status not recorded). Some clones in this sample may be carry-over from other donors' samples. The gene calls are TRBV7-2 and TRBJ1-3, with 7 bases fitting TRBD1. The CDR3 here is CASSQVRQGDRSGNTIYF. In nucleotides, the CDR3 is TGTGCCAGCAGTCAAGTAAGACAGGGCGACCGCTCTGGAAACACCATATATTTT. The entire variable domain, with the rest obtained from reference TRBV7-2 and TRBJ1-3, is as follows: GAGVSQSPSNKVTEKGKDVELRCDPISGHTALYWYRQSLGQGLEFLIYFQGNSAPDKSGLPSDRFSAERTGGSVSTLTIQRTQQEDSAVYLCASSQVRQGDRSGNTIYFGEGSWLTVV.